The 27 T cell receptor beta chains reported below all come from one sample, sequenced in a study of shared clonotypes between healthy human individuals. Data came from immunoSEQ multiplex PCR; TCRdb stores just in-frame clones and leaves some out. Among about 1.1 million clones listed, 70% to 85% were seen once. Sample: memory CD4+ T cells from PBMCs. Subset here: CD45RA-negative fraction. The origin of the receptors is a man aged 18 to 35 in good health. Some clones in this sample may be carry-over from other donors' samples.

The chain couples TRBV7-2 to TRBJ1-1; D uncertain. Looked up from germline, CDR1 is SGHTA and CDR2 is FQGNSA. The CDR3 spans 18 residues. V dropped 0 bases and J dropped 3 bases, with 20 bases sitting between them. Here the CDR3 reads CASSLAGHSRAEDTEAFF. DNA of the CDR3: TGTGCCAGCAGCTTAGCGGGCCACAGTAGGGCGGAGGACACTGAAGCTTTCTTT.

V and J are TRBV4-3 and TRBJ2-3; D is ambiguous. Germline V CDR1 and CDR2: LGHNA, YSLEER. The V gene lost 1 base and the J gene lost 0 bases, with 8 bases spanning the gap. CDR3 length: 15 amino acids. The CDR3 reads CASSQALSSTDTQYF. DNA of the CDR3: TGCGCCAGCAGCCAAGCCCTGTCCAGCACAGATACGCAGTATTTT.

The gene calls are TRBV28 and TRBJ2-1, with 8 positions matching TRBD1. CDR1 is MDHEN, CDR2 SYDVKM, per germline. The CDR3 sequence is 17 residues long. The trim removed 6 bases at V and 5 bases at J, leaving 15 bases unmatched. The CDR3 sequence: CASRSHTTLQGDNEQFF. In DNA, the CDR3 is TGTGCCAGCAGAAGCCATACTACCTTACAGGGGGACAATGAGCAGTTCTTC.

This chain joins TRBV28 and TRBJ2-7, with D perhaps being TRBD1 or TRBD2 (5 bases each). The germline V gene has CDR1 MDHEN and CDR2 SYDVKM. There are 14 residues in the CDR3. Trimming left V 6 bases short and J 4 bases short, with 16 bases between. The CDR3 coding sequence is TGTGCCAGCAGGCCCGGGACGCCACGGTACGAGCAGTACTTC. Protein sequence: CASRPGTPRYEQYF.

This chain connects TRBV19 to TRBJ1-1, with TRBD1 matching over 8 bases. V lost 0 bases to trimming and J lost 10 bases; unmatched junction nucleotides: 10. The length of the CDR3 is 15 residues. Germline values: CDR1 LNHDA, CDR2 SQIVND (reference sequence). CDR3 loop: CASSIERRQGRTAFF. The CDR3 region has the DNA TGTGCCAGTAGTATAGAGAGGAGACAGGGGCGTACAGCTTTCTTT. Drawing the rest from reference TRBV19 and TRBJ1-1, the complete variable domain is DGGITQSPKYLFRKEGQNVTLSCEQNLNHDAMYWYRQDPGQGLRLIYYSQIVNDFQKGDIAEGYSVSREKKESFPLTVTSAQKNPTAFYLCASSIERRQGRTAFFGQGTRLTVV.

The chain joins TRBV19 to TRBJ2-5; D ambiguous. Germline assignment: CDR1 LNHDA and CDR2 SQIVND (reference sequence). The CDR3 spans 13 residues. V was trimmed by 5 bases and J by 2 bases, leaving 9 bases between them. CDR3 residues: CASSEWPQETQYF. The CDR3 DNA reads as TGTGCCAGTAGTGAATGGCCACAAGAGACCCAGTACTTC.

The chain joins TRBV5-8 to TRBJ2-1, with D possibly being TRBD1 (6 bases). Trimming left V 6 bases short and J 3 bases short, with 13 bases between. Germline V gene sequence: CDR1 SGHTS, CDR2 YDEGEE. This CDR3 is built from 14 residues. This chain's CDR3 is CASTRGFFYNEQFF. In DNA form, the CDR3 reads TGTGCCAGCACCAGGGGTTTTTTCTACAATGAGCAGTTCTTC.

To note about this clone: Other DNA variants within this sample encode the same CDR3. This chain links TRBV5-1 with TRBJ1-1; the D is unclear. Trimming removed 1 base at V and 2 bases at J, with 12 bases between. CDR3 length: 15 amino acids. In germline, CDR1 is SGHRS, CDR2 YFSETQ. CDR3 nucleotide sequence: TGCGCCAGCAGCTTGATCGGCACGGCTAACACTGAAGCTTTCTTT. This gives the protein CASSLIGTANTEAFF.

CDR3 DNA: TGTGCCAGCAGTGCGTCGACAGGGGAGGGGGAGACCCAGTACTTC. Its translation is CASSASTGEGETQYF. This chain connects TRBV6-1 to TRBJ2-5; maybe TRBD1 (8 bases). V gave up 4 bases and J gave up 5 bases, with 17 bases separating them. Per the germline V gene, CDR1 is MNHNS and CDR2 is SASEGT. This CDR3 comprises 15 residues.

The V call is TRBV19, the J call TRBJ1-1, with TRBD1 identical over 7 bases. The CDR3 totals 16 residues. The trim removed 1 base at V and 0 bases at J, leaving 5 bases unmatched. Germline V gene data show CDR1 as LNHDA and CDR2 as SQIVND (reference sequence). Here the CDR3 reads CASSIVFRGLNTEAFF. CDR3 DNA: TGTGCCAGTAGTATAGTTTTTAGGGGGCTGAACACTGAAGCTTTCTTT.

This clone has just one count. V usage is TRBV28 and J usage is TRBJ2-7, with 8 bases matching TRBD1. The germline V gene has CDR1 MDHEN and CDR2 SYDVKM. The CDR3 sequence is 15 residues long. With 4 bases clipped from V and 4 bases from J, the junction kept 9 bases outside the gene matches. CDR3 sequence: CASSSSSGGSYEQYF. The DNA of the CDR3 is TGTGCCAGCAGTTCCTCTTCAGGGGGCTCATACGAGCAGTACTTC.

The chain combines TRBV10-3 with TRBJ1-2, with D hard to call. In germline, CDR1 is ENHRY, CDR2 SYGVKD. Trimming took 10 bases from V and 3 from J, leaving 9 bases between them. There are 11 residues in the CDR3. The CDR3 region has the DNA TGTGCCACAGCCCAGGACTATGGCTACACCTTC. As protein: CATAQDYGYTF.

Of note for this clone: This clone may be a read error of a much larger clone one base away. The chain employs TRBV7-2 and TRBJ2-2; possibly TRBD2 for D (6 bases). Per germline, CDR1 SGHTA and CDR2 FQGNSA. Trimming removed 2 bases from V and 0 bases from J, with 7 bases in between. This CDR3 has 15 amino acids. CDR3: CASSLTGANTGELFF. CDR3 sequence (DNA): TGTGCCAGCAGCTTAACGGGAGCGAACACCGGGGAGCTGTTTTTT.

The chain has TRBV29-1 and TRBJ2-5, with unresolved D. Trimming cost V 6 bases and J 5 bases, with 16 bases left between them. The CDR3 is made up of 13 amino acids. Germline values: CDR1 SQVTM, CDR2 ANQGSEA. The CDR3 sequence: CSVNRGVWETQYF. CDR3 DNA: TGCAGCGTCAATCGAGGTGTTTGGGAGACCCAGTACTTC.

The chain carries TRBV5-4 and TRBJ2-3; D call uncertain. Germline assignment: CDR1 SGHNT and CDR2 YYREEE (reference sequence). The CDR3 spans 14 residues. Trimming shortened V by 0 bases and J by 5 bases, and 10 bases separated the two germline ends. CDR3 protein: CASSLEGTGDTQYF. CDR3 nucleotides: TGTGCCAGCAGCTTGGAGGGTACTGGAGATACGCAGTATTTT.

A remark on this clone: Lacking the conserved final phenylalanine or tryptophan, this CDR3 likely reflects a read error. The gene calls are TRBV28 and TRBJ1-1, with 12 positions matching TRBD1. The germline CDR1 and CDR2 sequences are MDHEN and SYDVKM. Trimming removed 4 bases from V and 5 bases from J; junction bases left unmatched: 5. CDR3 length equals 15 residues. The CDR3 DNA reads TGTGCCAGCAGTTCGGGACAGGGGGCTAGGACTGAAGCTTTCTCT. Translation: CASSSGQGARTEAFS.

This rearrangement joins TRBV5-1 to TRBJ2-7, with 7 bases fitting TRBD2. V lost 0 bases to trimming and J lost 4 bases; unmatched junction nucleotides: 10. Germline V gene data show CDR1 as SGHRS and CDR2 as YFSETQ. The CDR3 covers 16 residues. The CDR3: CASSLGTAGVGYEQYF. DNA of the CDR3: TGCGCCAGCAGCTTGGGGACGGCGGGAGTCGGGTACGAGCAGTACTTC.

The J gene is TRBJ2-2, the V gene TRBV5-4; unclear D gene. V lost 4 bases, J lost 3 bases, and 7 bases lay in between. Germline CDR1 and CDR2: SGHNT and YYREEE (reference sequence). The CDR3 has 13 residues. This CDR3 is CASSGKDTGELFF. DNA of the CDR3: TGTGCCAGCAGCGGGAAGGACACCGGGGAGCTGTTTTTT.

V is TRBV5-1 and J is TRBJ2-7; 10 positions match TRBD2. The junction had 9 bases not matched to a gene; V was cut back by 0 bases and J by 3 bases. The CDR3 has 17 amino acids. The V gene's germline CDR1 is SGHRS and CDR2 YFSETQ. CDR3 in DNA: TGCGCCAGCAGCTTGGTGCCTAGCGGGAGTTCAAGCTACGAGCAGTACTTC. Translated: CASSLVPSGSSSYEQYF.

This chain links TRBV14 with TRBJ2-7; 11 positions agree with TRBD1. The CDR3 totals 16 residues. V gave up 4 bases and J gave up 3 bases; unmatched junction bases: 8. Germline CDR1 SGHDN, CDR2 FVKESK. The DNA for the CDR3 is TGTGCCAGCAGCCGCCTTACCGGGACAGGGGGCTACGAGCAGTACTTC. This gives the protein CASSRLTGTGGYEQYF.

V gene TRBV6-5 combines with J gene TRBJ1-5; D may be TRBD1 (5 bases). CDR1 is MNHEY and CDR2 is SVGAGI in the germline V gene. With 7 bases removed from V and 5 bases from J, the gap between germline ends came to 12 bases. This CDR3 region has 13 residues. The CDR3 DNA sequence: TGTGCCAGCACCCCAGGGTACGATCAGCCCCAGCATTTT. This translates into CASTPGYDQPQHF.

Of note for this clone: A read error may explain this, as a much larger clone is one base away. The chain combines TRBV7-9 with TRBJ2-7; the D gene is possibly TRBD1 (6 bases). The V gene lost 5 bases and the J gene lost 3 bases, with 8 bases spanning the gap. The CDR3 sequence is 12 residues long. Germline V gives CDR1 SEHNR, CDR2 FQNEAQ (reference sequence). CDR3 in DNA: TGTGCCAGCAGCCCCAGGGGCTACGAGCAGTACTTC. Amino acid sequence: CASSPRGYEQYF.

The V and J genes are TRBV5-4 and TRBJ2-1; maybe TRBD1 (5 bases). V lost 3 bases to trimming and J lost 9 bases, with 19 bases between them. This CDR3 spans 15 amino acids. Germline CDR1 is SGHNT and CDR2 is YYREEE (reference sequence). CDR3 coding DNA: TGTGCCAGCAGCTACACATCAGGGATTGGCACTGAGCAGTTCTTC. Encoded protein: CASSYTSGIGTEQFF. Full variable domain (outside the CDR3, taken from reference TRBV5-4 and TRBJ2-1): ETGVTQSPTHLIKTRGQQVTLRCSSQSGHNTVSWYQQALGQGPQFIFQYYREEENGRGNFPPRFSGLQFPNYSSELNVNALELDDSALYLCASSYTSGIGTEQFFGPGTRLTVL.

With regard to this clone: This CDR3 is also generated by other DNA sequences in the sample. The rearrangement uses TRBV18 and TRBJ2-3; no firm D call. The CDR3 spans 13 residues. From germline, CDR1 is KGHSH and CDR2 LQKENI. V was clipped by 3 bases and J by 0 bases, with 4 bases between them. CDR3 sequence reads: CASSPPSTDTQYF. CDR3 in DNA: TGTGCCAGCTCACCCCCTAGCACAGATACGCAGTATTTT. Combining the CDR3 with reference TRBV18 and TRBJ2-3 gives the whole variable domain NAGVMQNPRHLVRRRGQEARLRCSPMKGHSHVYWYRQLPEEGLKFMVYLQKENIIDESGMPKERFSAEFPKEGPSILRIQQVVRGDSAAYFCASSPPSTDTQYFGPGTRLTVL.

For this clone: This may be a read error: a much more frequent sequence differs by one nucleotide. V usage is TRBV9 and J usage is TRBJ1-1; D gene ambiguous. Germline values: CDR1 SGDLS, CDR2 YYNGEE. CDR3 length: 12 amino acids. Trimming removed 4 bases from V and 0 bases from J, with 4 bases in between. The CDR3 loop reads CASSRMNTEAFF. DNA for the CDR3: TGTGCCAGCAGCCGAATGAACACTGAAGCTTTCTTT.

The chain combines TRBV10-3 with TRBJ2-7, with TRBD2 matching 14 bases. Trimming cost V 3 bases and J 2 bases; bases outside gene matches: 15. The CDR3 is made up of 20 amino acids. Germline V gives CDR1 ENHRY, CDR2 SYGVKD. The CDR3 bases are TGTGCCATCAGTGACCAGGTCACACCCAGACTAGCGGGAGGGCCCTACGAGCAGTACTTC. It specifies CAISDQVTPRLAGGPYEQYF.

This clone showed up just a few times. In DNA form, the CDR3 reads TGTGCCTGGAGTGGGCAATGGACAAGCTATGGCTACACCTTC. Protein sequence: CAWSGQWTSYGYTF. The chain combines TRBV30 with TRBJ1-2; maybe TRBD1 (5 bases). Per germline, CDR1 GTSNPN and CDR2 SVGIG (reference sequence). Deletions cut 1 base from V and 4 bases from J, with 13 bases between. CDR3 length equals 14 residues.